The clone carrying this T cell receptor (beta chain) was counted many times. The CDR3 has 15 amino acids. V lost 6 bases to trimming and J lost 3 bases; unmatched junction nucleotides: 5. In germline, CDR1 is ENHRY, CDR2 SYGVKD. The data belong to a study of T-cell reconstitution after alpha-beta-depleted transplantation in children. The authors prepared the TCRbeta library with unique molecular identifiers. TCRdb independently ran MiXCR on the PCR reads; one entry per CDR3 protein. The sample has some 490,000 distinct CDR3 sequences, approximately 12% seen once. The gene calls are TRBV10-3 and TRBJ2-3; 11 bases are a match to TRBD2. The material was PBMCs from the stem cell graft donor, obtained from the stem cell graft. This receptor was identified in a human donor who donated a stem cell graft to a child with combined immunodeficiency. In DNA, the CDR3 is TGTGCCATCAGAGAACCTAGCGGGAGGACAGATACGCAGTATTTT. Its protein is CAIREPSGRTDTQYF.